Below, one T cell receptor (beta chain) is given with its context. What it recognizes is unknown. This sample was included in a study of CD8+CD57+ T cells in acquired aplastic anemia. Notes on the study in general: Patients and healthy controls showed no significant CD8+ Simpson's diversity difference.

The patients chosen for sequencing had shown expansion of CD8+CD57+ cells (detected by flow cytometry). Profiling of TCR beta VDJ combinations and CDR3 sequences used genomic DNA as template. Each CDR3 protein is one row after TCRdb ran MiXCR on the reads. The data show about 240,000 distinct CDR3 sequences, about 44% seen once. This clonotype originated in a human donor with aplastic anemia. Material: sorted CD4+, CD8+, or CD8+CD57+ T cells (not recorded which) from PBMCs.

The CDR3 coding sequence is TGTGCCAGCAGTGAAGGGGTCCGCATGATCAACACCGGGGAGCTGTTTTTT. Amino acids: CASSEGVRMINTGELFF. The chain is built from TRBV2 and TRBJ2-2; no firm D call. Deletions cut 1 base from V and 2 bases from J, with 14 bases between. The CDR3 consists of 17 residues. Germline assignment: CDR1 SNHLY and CDR2 FYNNEI.